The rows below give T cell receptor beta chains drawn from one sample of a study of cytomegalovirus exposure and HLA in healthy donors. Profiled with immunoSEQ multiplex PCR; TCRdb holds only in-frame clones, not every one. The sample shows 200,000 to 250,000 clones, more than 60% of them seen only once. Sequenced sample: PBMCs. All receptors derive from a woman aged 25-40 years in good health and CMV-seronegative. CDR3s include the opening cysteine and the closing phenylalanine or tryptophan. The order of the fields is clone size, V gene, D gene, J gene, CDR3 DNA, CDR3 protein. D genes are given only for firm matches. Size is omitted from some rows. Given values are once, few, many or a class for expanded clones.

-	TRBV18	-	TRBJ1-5	TGTGCCAGCTTCCGGGACAAAAATCAGCCCCAGCATTTT	CASFRDKNQPQHF
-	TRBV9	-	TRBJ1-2	TGTGCCAGCAGCGTAGTTGGGCAGAACTATGGCTACACCTTC	CASSVVGQNYGYTF
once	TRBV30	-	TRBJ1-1	TGTGCCTGGAGTTACGGGGACACTGAAGCTTTCTTT	CAWSYGDTEAFF
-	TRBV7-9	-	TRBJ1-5	TGTTCCAGCAGCTACTTAGGAACAGGAGGCAATCAGCCCCAGCATTTT	CSSSYLGTGGNQPQHF
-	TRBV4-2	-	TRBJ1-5	TGTGCCAGCAGCCAAGAAGTTGGGGCCAGCAATCAGCCCCAGCATTTT	CASSQEVGASNQPQHF
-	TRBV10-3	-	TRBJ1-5	TGTGCCATCAGTGAGTCGGGAGGGAATGGAATAAATCAGCCCCAGCATTTT	CAISESGGNGINQPQHF
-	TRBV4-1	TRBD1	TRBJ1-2	TGCGCCAGCAGCCATGGGACAGATGATGGCTACACCTTC	CASSHGTDDGYTF
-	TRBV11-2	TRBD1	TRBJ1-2	TGTGCCAGCAGGCGGACAGGAACCGACTATGGCTACACCTTC	CASRRTGTDYGYTF
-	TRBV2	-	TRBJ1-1	TGTGCCAGCAGCAGCCGAGGCGGGACCGAAGCTTTCTTT	CASSSRGGTEAFF
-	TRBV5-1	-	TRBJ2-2	TGCGCCAGCAGCTTTTTGGTACCCGGGGACACCGGGGAGCTGTTTTTT	CASSFLVPGDTGELFF
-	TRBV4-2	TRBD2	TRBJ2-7	TGTGCCAGCAGCGGACGGACTAGCGGGAGTTCCTACGAGCAGTACTTC	CASSGRTSGSSYEQYF
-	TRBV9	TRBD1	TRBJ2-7	TGTGCCAGCAGCGCCAACCCGCGGGGACAGGGGGCTTACGAGCAGTACTTC	CASSANPRGQGAYEQYF
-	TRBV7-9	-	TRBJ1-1	TGTGCCAGCAGCTTTAGCAGGGTGAACACTGAAGCTTTCTTT	CASSFSRVNTEAFF
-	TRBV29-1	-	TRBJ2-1	TGCAGCGTTGTTACCTACAATGAGCAGTTCTTC	CSVVTYNEQFF
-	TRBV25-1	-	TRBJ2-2	TGTGCCAGCAGTGAAACCCCGCGACTAGGGAACACCGGGGAGCTGTTTTTT	CASSETPRLGNTGELFF
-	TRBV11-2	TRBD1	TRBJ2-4	TGTGCCAGCAGTCAAGATCCGACAGGGGGCGCATCCAAAAACATTCAGTACTTC	CASSQDPTGGASKNIQYF
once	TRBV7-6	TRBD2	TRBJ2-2	TGTGCCAGCAGCTCCTTAGCGGGAGGGCCAACCGGGGAGCTGTTTTTT	CASSSLAGGPTGELFF
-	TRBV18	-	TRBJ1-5	TGTGCCAGCTCCCGAGGTGGGAGCAATCAGCCCCAGCATTTT	CASSRGGSNQPQHF
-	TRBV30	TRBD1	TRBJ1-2	TGTGCCTGGAGTCTTGGGGACAGGCGCTACTATGGCTACACCTTC	CAWSLGDRRYYGYTF
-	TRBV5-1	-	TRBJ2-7	TGCGCCAGCAGTCTTGTCGAAAGGGGGTACGAGCAGTACTTC	CASSLVERGYEQYF
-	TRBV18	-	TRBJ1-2	TGTGCCAGCTCACTCGCTAACTATGGCTACACCTTC	CASSLANYGYTF
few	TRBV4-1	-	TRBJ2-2	TGCGCCAGCAGCCCTGCGAACACCGGGGAGCTGTTTTTT	CASSPANTGELFF
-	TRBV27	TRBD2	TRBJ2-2	TGTGCCAGCAATAGCGGGAGGCTGGTCGGGGAGCTGTTTTTT	CASNSGRLVGELFF
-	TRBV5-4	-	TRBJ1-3	TGTGCCAGCAGCTCGGATCCAGGCTCTGGAAACACCATATATTTT	CASSSDPGSGNTIYF
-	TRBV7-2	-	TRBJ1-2	TGTGCCAGCAGCTTAAACCGGGATTGGCAACGAGGCTACACCTTC	CASSLNRDWQRGYTF
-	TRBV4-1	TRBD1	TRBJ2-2	TGCGCCAGCAGCCAGGACAGGGGACAGATGAACACCGGGGAGCTGTTTTTT	CASSQDRGQMNTGELFF
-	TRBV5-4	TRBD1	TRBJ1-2	TGTGCCAGCAGCATCGGGACAGGGGACAAGTATGGCTACACCTTC	CASSIGTGDKYGYTF
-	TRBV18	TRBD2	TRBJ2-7	TGTGCCAGCGCCGAACTAGCGGTTAGCTCCTACGAGCAGTACTTC	CASAELAVSSYEQYF
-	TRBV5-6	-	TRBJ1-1	TGTGCCAGCAGCTCGGCAGCCAGGTCGCTAGCTTTCTTT	CASSSAARSLAFF
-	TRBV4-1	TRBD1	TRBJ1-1	TGCGCCAGCAGCCAAGAGGGGACAGGGAATGGGAACACTGAAGCTTTCTTT	CASSQEGTGNGNTEAFF
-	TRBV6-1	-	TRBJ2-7	TGTGCCAGCCACCGGGGGATTGGAACTCGGCAGTACTTC	CASHRGIGTRQYF
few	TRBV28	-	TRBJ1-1	TGTGCCAGCCGCTCTTTAGGAGTCACTGAAGCTTTCTTT	CASRSLGVTEAFF
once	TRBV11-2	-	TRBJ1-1	TGTGCCAGCAGCTTCTGGGTGTCAGGGGATCGGGCCACTGAAGCTTTCTTT	CASSFWVSGDRATEAFF